This T cell receptor (beta chain) was recorded in a study of Ad26.COV2.S vaccination and SARS-CoV-2 variants. This clone showed up just once. CDR1 LGHDT and CDR2 YNNKEL come from the germline V gene (reference sequence). There are 13 residues in the CDR3. V gave up 7 bases and J gave up 8 bases; unmatched junction bases: 5. Regarding treatment: some 19 received Ad26.COV2.S at low or high dose, single or two shots; 5 received placebo; per-sample allocation not given. Day 63 following the first vaccine or placebo injection was when the samples were taken. Sequencing was performed with immunoSEQ multiplex PCR; in TCRdb, only in-frame clones are kept and a portion is missing. Found here are approximately 360,000 clones, 83% of them singletons; the top ten hold around 7%.

The rearrangement joins TRBV3-1 (or the pseudogene TRBV3-2) to TRBJ2-2; TRBD1 matches 9 bases. The sequence came from a person aged 18-65 years who received the Ad26.COV2.S COVID-19 vaccine or a placebo. This specimen was peripheral blood, taken in a trial of Ad26.COV2.S vaccine versus placebo. The CDR3 loop reads CASTRDREGELFF. DNA of the CDR3: TGTGCCAGCACCCGGGACAGGGAAGGGGAGCTGTTTTTT.